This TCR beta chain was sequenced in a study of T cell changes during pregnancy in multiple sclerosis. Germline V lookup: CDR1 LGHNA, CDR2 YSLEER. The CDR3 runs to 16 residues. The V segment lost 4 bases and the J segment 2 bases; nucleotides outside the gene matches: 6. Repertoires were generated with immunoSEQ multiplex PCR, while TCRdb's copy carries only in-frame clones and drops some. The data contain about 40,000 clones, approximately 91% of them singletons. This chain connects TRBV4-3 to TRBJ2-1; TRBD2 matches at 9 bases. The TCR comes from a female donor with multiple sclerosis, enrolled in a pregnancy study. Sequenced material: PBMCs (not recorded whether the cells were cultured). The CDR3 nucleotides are TGCGCCAGCAGCCCATCTAGCGGGAACCCCTACAATGAGCAGTTCTTC. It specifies CASSPSSGNPYNEQFF.